Below, 5 T cell receptor beta chains from the same sample are listed, as sequenced in a study of control samples from healthy donors and cancer patients. Assay: immunoSEQ multiplex PCR; the TCRdb copy retains only in-frame clones and omits some. The sample includes approximately 150,000 clones, 90% to 95% seen only once; the top ten take approximately 14%. Input material: blood. All receptors derive from a man aged 35 to 55 in good health.

The CDR3 DNA sequence: TGCAGCGTTCGTAGGTCCAACTATGGCTACACCTTC. Its translation: CSVRRSNYGYTF. The V gene is TRBV29-1, the J gene TRBJ1-2; no reliable D call. CDR3 length: 12 residues. With 5 bases removed from V and 2 bases from J, the gap between germline ends came to 9 bases. The germline V gene has CDR1 SQVTM and CDR2 ANQGSEA.

The chain has TRBV4-2 and TRBJ1-5; 8 bases agree with TRBD1. This CDR3 is built from 15 residues. Germline V gene sequence: CDR1 LGHNA, CDR2 YNFKEQ. V was pared by 3 bases and J by 4 bases, with 5 bases of the junction left unmatched. This CDR3 is CASSQNDRGNQPQHF. In nucleotides, the CDR3 is TGTGCCAGCAGCCAGAACGACAGGGGTAATCAGCCCCAGCATTTT.

The chain carries TRBV11-1 and TRBJ2-7, with D perhaps matching TRBD2 (6 bases). Between the trimmed V and J ends, which lost 5 bases and 6 bases, there was a span of 14 bases. The CDR3 runs 13 residues. CDR1 and CDR2 (germline): SGHAT, FQDESV (reference sequence). Here the CDR3 reads CASSSLPGVEQYF. In nucleotides, the CDR3 is TGTGCCAGCAGCAGCCTCCCGGGGGTCGAGCAGTACTTC.

V is TRBV5-1 and J is TRBJ2-7, with D possibly TRBD2 on 6 matching bases. Germline-derived CDR1 and CDR2 are SGHRS and YFSETQ. With 0 bases removed from V and 2 bases from J, the gap between germline ends came to 12 bases. The CDR3 length is 15 residues. The CDR3 coding sequence is TGCGCCAGCAGCTTGGCCGGGGGAGATCCCTACGAGCAGTACTTC. Translation gives CASSLAGGDPYEQYF. Combining the CDR3 with reference TRBV5-1 and TRBJ2-7 gives the whole variable domain KAGVTQTPRYLIKTRGQQVTLSCSPISGHRSVSWYQQTPGQGLQFLFEYFSETQRNKGNFPGRFSGRQFSNSRSEMNVSTLELGDSALYLCASSLAGGDPYEQYFGPGTRLTVT.

The chain recombines TRBV15 with TRBJ1-2, with a weak D call TRBD1 (5 bases). V lost 5 bases, J lost 3 bases, and 13 bases lay in between. Germline CDR1 is LNHNV and CDR2 is YYDKDF (reference sequence). This CDR3 has 14 residues. The CDR3, as DNA: TGTGCCACCAGCCTAGGGGCGGGCGACTATGGCTACACCTTC. This encodes CATSLGAGDYGYTF.